Presented here are 32 T cell receptor beta chains from one specimen sequenced in a study of relationships among human T cell subsets. From mRNA, alpha and beta CDR3 regions were amplified using semiquantitative ARM-PCR. In ARM-PCR, communal superprimers followed tagged nested gene-specific primers for exponential amplification. TCRdb recomputed calls from the multiplex PCR reads with MiXCR, one row per CDR3 protein. The table includes nearly 5,500 distinct CDR3 sequences, roughly three fifths detected once. Anti-CD4 multisort beads removed cells negatively, then anti-CD8 beads positively selected CD8+ T cells. The sequenced material came from CD8+ T cells sorted from blood. Source of these receptors: a man aged 35-49 years in good health.

V gene TRBV11-2 combines with J gene TRBJ2-7; 11 nucleotides align to TRBD1. Trimming removed 5 bases from V and 7 bases from J; junction bases left unmatched: 1. The CDR3 spans 12 residues. Germline values: CDR1 SGHAT, CDR2 FQNNGV. The CDR3 region is CASSRDRGEQYF. CDR3 nucleotide sequence: TGTGCCAGCAGCCGGGACAGGGGGGAGCAGTACTTC.

This chain joins TRBV29-1 and TRBJ2-7; the D gene is possibly TRBD2 (5 bases). CDR1 is SQVTM, CDR2 ANQGSEA, per germline. The CDR3 is made up of 11 amino acids. V was cut by 7 bases and J by 5 bases, with 12 bases left in between. CDR3 loop: CSAFGENEQYF. The CDR3 nucleotides read TGCAGCGCCTTCGGGGAGAACGAGCAGTACTTC.

The count of this clonotype is one. The chain couples TRBV28 to TRBJ2-1; D might be TRBD1 (6 bases). Germline V gives CDR1 MDHEN, CDR2 SYDVKM. V lost 2 bases to trimming and J lost 8 bases, with 19 bases between them. CDR3 length: 16 residues. The CDR3 spells CASSLTPSGQYDEQFF. The CDR3 bases are TGTGCCAGCAGTTTAACCCCCAGCGGACAGTACGATGAGCAGTTCTTC.

This clonotype was seen once. A much larger clone is a single base away; this may be a read error. V usage is TRBV28 and J usage is TRBJ2-7; unclear D gene. This CDR3 region has 11 residues. The germline V gene encodes CDR1 MDHEN and CDR2 SYDVKM. As DNA, the CDR3 is TGTACCAGCACCAAAACCTACGAGCAGTACTTC. Translating gives CTSTKTYEQYF. Full variable domain (remainder filled in from reference TRBV28 and TRBJ2-7): DVKVTQSSRYLVKRTGEKVFLECVQDMDHENMFWYRQDPGLGLRLIYFSYDVKMKEKGDIPEGYSVSREKKERFSLILESASTNQTSMYLCTSTKTYEQYFGPGTRLTVT.

V and J are TRBV25-1 and TRBJ2-1, with 10 bases fitting TRBD2. The ends lost 0 bases at V and 8 bases at J; junction bases unmatched: 4. The CDR3 is 15 amino acids. The germline CDR1 and CDR2 sequences are MGHDK and SYGVNS. CDR3 sequence reads: CASSEYSLAGYEQFF. The CDR3 bases are TGTGCCAGCAGTGAATATTCACTAGCGGGGTATGAGCAGTTCTTC.

V and J are TRBV20-1 and TRBJ1-2; TRBD1 might be the D (6 bases). Germline V gene data show CDR1 as DFQATT and CDR2 as SNEGSKA (reference sequence). Between the trimmed V and J ends, which lost 1 base and 4 bases, there was a span of 16 bases. The CDR3 extends over 15 amino acids. The DNA for the CDR3 is TGCAGTGCTAGAGGGGCAGGGGCCGACGCCTATGGCTACACCTTC. Protein: CSARGAGADAYGYTF.

Written as DNA, the CDR3 is TGCAGTGCGGTCATCGCTGAGGCGGGAGGAAGAGATACGCAGTATTTT. Encoded protein: CSAVIAEAGGRDTQYF. The chain employs TRBV20-1 and TRBJ2-3; 8 bases are shared with TRBD2. CDR3 length: 16 amino acids. Germline CDR1 and CDR2: DFQATT and SNEGSKA (reference sequence). The trim removed 6 bases at V and 5 bases at J, leaving 16 bases unmatched.

This chain connects TRBV11-2 to TRBJ1-1, with unresolved D. The CDR3 spans 14 residues. Germline-derived CDR1 and CDR2 are SGHAT and FQNNGV. The V end was cut by 1 base, the J end by 1 base, with 7 bases between. CDR3 in amino acids: CASSLGGANTEAFF. CDR3 nucleotide sequence: TGTGCCAGCAGCTTAGGGGGTGCGAACACTGAAGCTTTCTTT.

The chain recombines TRBV2 with TRBJ1-5, with 7 bases identical to TRBD1. J lost 7 bases, V lost 3 bases, and 12 bases had no gene match. Germline V CDR1 and CDR2: SNHLY, FYNNEI. The CDR3 runs to 16 residues. The CDR3 nucleotides read TGTGCCAGCAGTGACTGGGACAGCGGTGGAGGGCAGCCCCAGCATTTT. This sequence encodes CASSDWDSGGGQPQHF.

The V call is TRBV10-3, the J call TRBJ2-7, with D unresolved. Germline V gives CDR1 ENHRY, CDR2 SYGVKD. The CDR3 totals 14 residues. Deletions cut 4 bases from V and 0 bases from J, with 10 bases between. The CDR3, as DNA: TGTGCCATCAGTGCCCCCTTAGCCTCCTACGAGCAGTACTTC. It encodes CAISAPLASYEQYF.

This clonotype was found a few times. This chain connects TRBV4-1 to TRBJ1-5, with 8 bases lining up with TRBD1. This CDR3 has 14 residues. Trimming removed 4 bases from V and 7 bases from J; junction bases left unmatched: 6. Germline loops: CDR1 MGHRA, CDR2 YSYEKL. The CDR3 nucleotides read TGCGCCAGCAGCCCCGGGACAGGTGGACAGCCCCAGCATTTT. It is translated as CASSPGTGGQPQHF.

The gene calls are TRBV4-1 and TRBJ2-1; 11 bases map to TRBD2. J lost 5 bases, V lost 3 bases, and 0 bases had no gene match. From germline, CDR1 is MGHRA and CDR2 YSYEKL. The CDR3 loop spans 14 amino acids. CDR3 in DNA: TGCGCCAGCAGCCAGGGACTAGCGGACAATGAGCAGTTCTTC. Encoded protein: CASSQGLADNEQFF.

The CDR3 nucleotides are TGTGCCAGCAGTTCAACGGGACAGGGGATAGGTACTGAAGCTTTCTTT. Translating it yields CASSSTGQGIGTEAFF. The genes are TRBV7-9 and TRBJ1-1; 10 nucleotides match TRBD1. Germline values: CDR1 SEHNR, CDR2 FQNEAQ (reference sequence). The CDR3 spans 16 residues. With V trimmed by 6 bases and J by 5 bases, 12 bases remained unmatched.

The J gene is TRBJ1-1, the V gene TRBV14; D remains ambiguous. Germline V CDR1 and CDR2: SGHDN, FVKESK. This CDR3 has 12 amino acids. V was cut by 1 base and J by 5 bases, with 5 bases left in between. Here the CDR3 reads CASSQVGTEAFF. As DNA, the CDR3 is TGTGCCAGCAGCCAAGTGGGGACTGAAGCTTTCTTT.

The rearrangement links TRBV7-9 to TRBJ2-1; TRBD2 aligns across 8 bases. The CDR3 is made up of 14 amino acids. V lost 4 bases and J lost 9; bases outside the gene matches: 8. Germline CDR1 is SEHNR and CDR2 is FQNEAQ (reference sequence). The CDR3 spells CASSSAGGSPEQFF. The CDR3 DNA reads as TGTGCCAGCAGCTCCGCGGGGGGCTCCCCTGAGCAGTTCTTC.

This clonotype was counted a few times. The chain combines TRBV5-1 with TRBJ2-1; a weak D match, TRBD1 (6 bases). Germline-derived CDR1 and CDR2 are SGHRS and YFSETQ. Trimming removed 0 bases from V and 7 bases from J, with 14 bases in between. The CDR3 has 15 residues. Written as DNA, the CDR3 is TGCGCCAGCAGCTTGGAGGGGGTTGGTGGGAATGAGCAGTTCTTC. Translated, it gives CASSLEGVGGNEQFF.

The chain has TRBV27 and TRBJ2-5, with D unclear. Trimming took 9 bases from V and 3 from J, leaving 14 bases between them. This CDR3 has 13 residues. Per the germline V gene, CDR1 is MNHEY and CDR2 is SMNVEV (reference sequence). The CDR3 DNA follows: TGTGCCAGTATGGCGACCCTCGAAGAGACCCAGTACTTC. It codes for CASMATLEETQYF.

The CDR3 is CSAPETSLYNEQFF. CDR3 sequence (DNA): TGCAGTGCCCCCGAGACATCCCTCTACAATGAGCAGTTCTTC. The rearrangement links TRBV20-1 to TRBJ2-1, with D unclear. Germline values: CDR1 DFQATT, CDR2 SNEGSKA (reference sequence). The CDR3 is made up of 14 amino acids. Trimming removed 6 bases at V and 3 bases at J, with 15 bases between.

This chain connects TRBV12-3 or TRBV12-4 to TRBJ2-5, with 9 nucleotides matching TRBD1. This CDR3 has 13 residues. V was pared by 5 bases and J by 4 bases, with 2 bases of the junction left unmatched. Written as DNA, the CDR3 is TGTGCCAGCAGTAGGGACAGGGTAGAGACCCAGTACTTC. Encoded protein: CASSRDRVETQYF.

The gene calls are TRBV5-1 and TRBJ2-7; D is perhaps TRBD1 (6 bases). Germline V gives CDR1 SGHRS, CDR2 YFSETQ. This CDR3 has 13 residues. V lost 0 bases and J 5 bases, leaving 9 bases between the germline ends. CDR3: CASSLDPGDEQYF. CDR3 bases: TGCGCCAGCAGCTTGGATCCAGGGGACGAGCAGTACTTC.

The chain combines TRBV19 with TRBJ2-5; no clear D gene. Per the germline V gene, CDR1 is LNHDA and CDR2 is SQIVND (reference sequence). Trimming removed 3 bases from V and 0 bases from J, with 8 bases in between. CDR3 length: 14 amino acids. CDR3 amino acids: CASSMSGHQETQYF. In DNA form, the CDR3 reads TGTGCCAGTAGTATGAGTGGGCACCAAGAGACCCAGTACTTC. Full variable domain (rest looked up from reference TRBV19 and TRBJ2-5): DGGITQSPKYLFRKEGQNVTLSCEQNLNHDAMYWYRQDPGQGLRLIYYSQIVNDFQKGDIAEGYSVSREKKESFPLTVTSAQKNPTAFYLCASSMSGHQETQYFGPGTRLLVL.

The rearrangement uses TRBV6-2 or TRBV6-3 and TRBJ2-7, with 8 positions matching TRBD1. J was trimmed by 3 bases and V by 2 bases; bases with no gene match: 6. The CDR3 has 15 residues. Germline CDR1 and CDR2: MNHEY and SVGEGT. The CDR3 loop reads CASSYTRQGNYEQYF. CDR3 DNA: TGTGCCAGCAGTTACACCAGACAGGGGAACTACGAGCAGTACTTC.

On this clonotype: This likely comes from a read error, as the CDR3 has no conserved phenylalanine or tryptophan at its end. This CDR3 is CASIGVMSVNTEAFL. The CDR3 DNA is TGTGCCAGCATTGGGGTGATGAGCGTGAACACTGAAGCTTTCCTT. V and J are TRBV6-6 and TRBJ1-1; D is unresolved. The CDR3 contains 15 residues. The ends were cut back, 7 bases at V and 0 bases at J, with 15 bases in the middle. In germline, CDR1 is MNHNY, CDR2 SVGAGI (reference sequence).

This chain uses TRBV4-1 with TRBJ1-1, with D possibly matching TRBD1 (5 bases). The ends were cut back, 0 bases at V and 12 bases at J, with 17 bases in the middle. Germline CDR1 MGHRA, CDR2 YSYEKL. The CDR3 totals 14 residues. This CDR3 is CASSQDGTSGATFF. The CDR3 DNA reads as TGCGCCAGCAGCCAAGATGGGACTAGCGGGGCGACTTTCTTT.

V gene TRBV7-9 combines with J gene TRBJ2-2; D is perhaps TRBD1 or TRBD2 (6 bases each). The germline gives CDR1 SEHNR, CDR2 FQNEAQ (reference sequence). This CDR3 spans 16 amino acids. The ends were cut back, 4 bases at V and 5 bases at J, with 17 bases in the middle. CDR3 loop: CASSSHRGGQTGELFF. The DNA of the CDR3 is TGTGCCAGCAGCTCACATCGAGGGGGGCAGACCGGGGAGCTGTTTTTT.

By sample fraction, this clonotype is large (0.1 to 1%). V usage is TRBV4-2 and J usage is TRBJ2-1; TRBD1 matches 7 bases. V lost 9 bases to trimming and J lost 8 bases; unmatched junction nucleotides: 16. CDR3 length: 15 residues. Germline assignment: CDR1 LGHNA and CDR2 YNFKEQ. CDR3 sequence: CASQKGAKFIDEQFF. The CDR3 coding sequence is TGTGCCAGTCAAAAGGGGGCAAAATTTATCGATGAGCAGTTCTTC.

The chain joins TRBV27 to TRBJ2-7; D perhaps matches TRBD1 (5 bases). V was pared by 6 bases and J by 7 bases, with 22 bases between. The CDR3 runs to 15 residues. CDR1 is MNHEY and CDR2 is SMNVEV in the germline V gene (reference sequence). CDR3 sequence: CASSPTVGRAGEQYF. The CDR3 region has the DNA TGTGCCAGCAGCCCCACGGTCGGCAGGGCCGGGGAGCAGTACTTC.

The chain recombines TRBV6-2 or TRBV6-3 with TRBJ2-7; 9 bases line up with TRBD2. Germline assignment: CDR1 MNHEY and CDR2 SVGEGT. Trimming took 2 bases from V and 3 from J; bases not matched to a gene: 11. The CDR3 is made up of 17 amino acids. CDR3 region: CASSYGVAGGPDYEQYF. The CDR3, as DNA: TGTGCCAGCAGTTACGGGGTCGCGGGAGGGCCCGACTACGAGCAGTACTTC.

This clonotype turned up a few times. The rearrangement joins TRBV29-1 to TRBJ1-2; possible D gene TRBD1, 6 bases. V was clipped by 4 bases and J by 5 bases, with 11 bases between them. The length of the CDR3 is 12 residues. CDR1 and CDR2 from the germline V gene are SQVTM and ANQGSEA. The CDR3 region is CSVVGGAYGYTF. For the CDR3, the DNA is TGCAGCGTTGTTGGGGGCGCGTATGGCTACACCTTC.

V is TRBV6-5 and J is TRBJ2-5; D remains unclear. The CDR3 covers 15 residues. V dropped 0 bases and J dropped 3 bases, with 11 bases sitting between them. The V gene's germline CDR1 is MNHEY and CDR2 SVGAGI. CDR3 bases: TGTGCCAGCAGTTACTCGAGGACGTCCAAAGAGACCCAGTACTTC. It codes for CASSYSRTSKETQYF.

The chain has TRBV11-2 and TRBJ2-7; possible D gene TRBD1, 5 bases. Trimming stripped 4 bases from V and 2 bases from J, with 9 bases between. The CDR3 spans 13 residues. Germline V gene lookup returns CDR1 SGHAT and CDR2 FQNNGV. CDR3 sequence: CASSSQGTYEQYF. DNA for the CDR3: TGTGCCAGCAGCTCTCAGGGCACCTACGAGCAGTACTTC. Based on the CDR3 plus reference TRBV11-2 and TRBJ2-7, the full variable domain is EAGVAQSPRYKIIEKRQSVAFWCNPISGHATLYWYQQILGQGPKLLIQFQNNGVVDDSQLPKDRFSAERLKGVDSTLKIQPAKLEDSAVYLCASSSQGTYEQYFGPGTRLTVT.

The chain uses TRBV7-9 and TRBJ2-3; 9 nucleotides match TRBD1. The CDR3 totals 14 residues. Germline V gene data show CDR1 as SEHNR and CDR2 as FQNEAQ (reference sequence). After removal of 5 bases from V and 8 bases from J, the junction contained 8 bases not matched to a gene. Here the CDR3 DNA reads TGTGCCAGCAGCCGCCAGGGGACAGGGCTTACGCAGTATTTT. This sequence encodes CASSRQGTGLTQYF.